These 21 T cell receptor beta chains were all obtained from the same sample, sequenced in a study of blood T cell repertoires in COVID-19. The table came from immunoSEQ multiplex PCR; TCRdb's copy has only in-frame clones and leaves some out. The data contain 80,000 or so clones, 80% to 90% of them seen just once; the ten biggest clones take up about 16%. Sequenced input: peripheral blood. These receptors were taken from an elderly woman with acute or convalescent COVID-19.

V is TRBV7-9 and J is TRBJ2-1; D not certain. The CDR3 is made up of 13 amino acids. V was cut by 6 bases and J by 8 bases, with 14 bases left in between. CDR1 is SEHNR and CDR2 is FQNEAQ in the germline V gene (reference sequence). CDR3 protein: CASRPLRLDEQFF. The CDR3 DNA reads as TGTGCCAGCAGGCCCCTGAGGCTCGATGAGCAGTTCTTC.

V gene TRBV18 combines with J gene TRBJ1-1, with 7 bases aligning to TRBD1. This CDR3 spans 16 amino acids. Germline-derived CDR1 and CDR2 are KGHSH and LQKENI. J was trimmed by 1 base and V by 3 bases; bases with no gene match: 8. CDR3 DNA: TGTGCCAGCTCACCCGGACAGGAGCGGGCGAACACTGAAGCTTTCTTT. This translates into CASSPGQERANTEAFF.

J is TRBJ1-2 and V is TRBV30; 7 bases are shared with TRBD1. With V trimmed by 2 bases and J by 4 bases, 7 bases remained unmatched. Germline CDR1 and CDR2: GTSNPN and SVGIG (reference sequence). The CDR3 runs to 14 residues. CDR3 residues: CAWSLQGPGYGYTF. CDR3 sequence (DNA): TGTGCCTGGAGTCTACAGGGGCCGGGCTATGGCTACACCTTC.

The chain uses TRBV9 and TRBJ2-2; 12 positions match TRBD2. The germline V gene has CDR1 SGDLS and CDR2 YYNGEE. V was clipped by 3 bases and J by 4 bases; unmatched bases: 13. The CDR3 has 19 amino acids. Here the CDR3 DNA reads TGTGCCAGCAGCGCGGGTCGGCTAGCGGGGGGGCCGGCCACCGGGGAGCTGTTTTTT. Encoded protein: CASSAGRLAGGPATGELFF.

The chain is built from TRBV12-3 or TRBV12-4 and TRBJ1-5; 7 nucleotides line up with TRBD1. This CDR3 is built from 13 residues. V shed 6 bases, J shed 6 bases, and the junction held 5 bases outside the gene matches. CDR3 protein: CASSITGAQPQHF. Written as DNA, the CDR3 is TGTGCCAGCAGCATTACAGGGGCTCAGCCCCAGCATTTT.

The chain employs TRBV24-1 and TRBJ2-5; D might be TRBD1 (5 bases). V dropped 2 bases and J dropped 2 bases, with 14 bases sitting between them. There are 16 residues in the CDR3. The germline V gene encodes CDR1 KGHDR and CDR2 SFDVKD. The CDR3 region is CATSDSGRAPQETQYF. CDR3 DNA: TGTGCCACCAGTGATTCGGGCAGGGCCCCGCAAGAGACCCAGTACTTC.

V usage is TRBV15 and J usage is TRBJ2-5; 9 bases are shared with TRBD1. Germline V gives CDR1 LNHNV, CDR2 YYDKDF (reference sequence). The V and J ends lost 1 base and 5 bases, in that order; junction bases with no gene match: 5. CDR3 length: 15 residues. CDR3: CATSRGDRDSETQYF. The CDR3 nucleotides are TGTGCCACCAGCAGAGGGGACAGGGACAGCGAGACCCAGTACTTC.

V and J are TRBV2 and TRBJ1-4, with TRBD1 matching 9 bases. The CDR3 is 15 residues long. The V and J ends lost 7 bases and 8 bases, in that order; junction bases with no gene match: 11. CDR1 and CDR2 from the germline V gene are SNHLY and FYNNEI. DNA of the CDR3: TGTGCCAGCATCAGTTGGGGACAGGGACTGGAAAAACTGTTTTTT. As protein: CASISWGQGLEKLFF.

J is TRBJ2-5 and V is TRBV6-5, with D possibly matching TRBD2 (7 bases). Trimming left V 7 bases short and J 4 bases short, with 16 bases between. The germline CDR1 and CDR2 sequences are MNHEY and SVGAGI. This CDR3 comprises 14 residues. This CDR3 reads CASIRGGPPETQYF. CDR3 DNA: TGTGCCAGCATTAGGGGGGGTCCCCCAGAGACCCAGTACTTC.

This chain links TRBV12-3 or TRBV12-4 with TRBJ1-1; tentative D call: TRBD1 (5 bases). Trimming pared 4 bases from V and 5 bases from J, leaving 8 bases between. The CDR3 runs to 12 residues. Written as DNA, the CDR3 is TGTGCCAGCAGTTGGGGGGGGACTGAAGCTTTCTTT. The encoded protein is CASSWGGTEAFF.

V and J are TRBV5-1 and TRBJ2-5, with 8 positions matching TRBD1. V dropped 4 bases and J dropped 4; count of bases not matched to a gene: 3. Looked up from germline, CDR1 is SGHRS and CDR2 is YFSETQ. The CDR3 totals 13 residues. This CDR3 reads CASSPGGRETQYF. CDR3 coding DNA: TGCGCCAGCAGCCCAGGGGGCCGAGAGACCCAGTACTTC.

The chain couples TRBV27 to TRBJ1-2; TRBD1 is a possible D gene (6 bases). Germline V lookup: CDR1 MNHEY, CDR2 SMNVEV (reference sequence). The CDR3 runs to 15 residues. The ends were cut back, 2 bases at V and 3 bases at J, with 13 bases in the middle. Here the CDR3 reads CASSLDRTLDYGYTF. The DNA for the CDR3 is TGTGCCAGCAGTTTAGACAGGACCCTTGACTATGGCTACACCTTC.

This chain joins TRBV25-1 and TRBJ1-2; possibly TRBD1 for D (5 bases). V shed 6 bases and J shed 1 base, with 12 bases lying between them. The CDR3 loop spans 14 amino acids. Germline V CDR1 and CDR2: MGHDK, SYGVNS. CDR3 region: CASRPPGGNYGYTF. The CDR3 DNA is TGTGCCAGCAGACCCCCGGGGGGTAACTATGGCTACACCTTC.

This rearrangement joins TRBV2 to TRBJ2-3; 10 nucleotides align to TRBD1. The CDR3 is 16 residues long. Looked up from germline, CDR1 is SNHLY and CDR2 is FYNNEI. Unmatched junction bases numbered 9, after V lost 7 bases and J lost 2 bases. In DNA, the CDR3 is TGTGCCAGCATTGCGGGACAGGGGAAGTTCACAGATACGCAGTATTTT. Protein: CASIAGQGKFTDTQYF. The complete variable domain, with remaining parts taken from reference TRBV2 and TRBJ2-3, reads EPEVTQTPSHQVTQMGQEVILRCVPISNHLYFYWYRQILGQKVEFLVSFYNNEISEKSEIFDDQFSVERPDGSNFTLKIRSTKLEDSAMYFCASIAGQGKFTDTQYFGPGTRLTVL.

The chain is built from TRBV12-3 or TRBV12-4 and TRBJ1-2; no definite D call. V was cut by 7 bases and J by 8 bases, with 17 bases left in between. This CDR3 has 13 residues. The CDR3 protein is CASTPSPHWGYTF. In DNA, the CDR3 is TGTGCCAGCACCCCCTCTCCCCACTGGGGCTACACCTTC.

This clone was counted a single time. The CDR3 nucleotides are TGTGCCACCAGTGATCGGCTAGCGGCCACCGGGGAGCTGTTTTTT. It codes for CATSDRLAATGELFF. The chain recombines TRBV24-1 with TRBJ2-2; 7 bases line up with TRBD2. The germline CDR1 and CDR2 sequences are KGHDR and SFDVKD. The junction had 4 bases not matched to a gene; V was cut back by 3 bases and J by 4 bases. CDR3 length equals 15 residues.

The rearrangement joins TRBV29-1 to TRBJ1-2; the D is unclear. Trimming cost V 6 bases and J 9 bases, with 20 bases left between them. CDR3 length equals 13 residues. Germline-derived CDR1 and CDR2 are SQVTM and ANQGSEA. CDR3 nucleotide sequence: TGCAGCGTATCACCCTCGCTTACTATGAGCTACACCTTC. It specifies CSVSPSLTMSYTF. Supplemented by reference TRBV29-1 and TRBJ1-2, the full variable domain reads SAVISQKPSRDICQRGTSLTIQCQVDSQVTMMFWYRQQPGQSLTLIATANQGSEATYESGFVIDKFPISRPNLTFSTLTVSNMSPEDSSIYLCSVSPSLTMSYTFGSGTRLTVV.

This clone has just a few counts. CDR3 DNA sequence: TGTGCCAGCAGCTTGGACAGGGATACTGAAGCTTTCTTT. It codes for CASSLDRDTEAFF. J is TRBJ1-1 and V is TRBV5-4; a weak D match, TRBD1 (6 bases). This CDR3 has 13 amino acids. Germline CDR1 reads SGHNT; CDR2 reads YYREEE (reference sequence). V was cut by 0 bases and J by 5 bases, with 8 bases left in between.

This sequence joins TRBV6-5 and TRBJ2-2, with 9 bases matching TRBD1. The germline CDR1 and CDR2 sequences are MNHEY and SVGAGI. V lost 7 bases, J lost 1 base, and 4 bases stayed unmatched. This CDR3 is 15 amino acids long. CDR3 nucleotides: TGTGCCAGCACCAGGGACAGGGTGAACACCGGGGAGCTGTTTTTT. The encoded protein is CASTRDRVNTGELFF.

The rearrangement links TRBV2 to TRBJ2-3; the match to TRBD1 covers 9 bases. V lost 3 bases, J lost 7 bases, and 2 bases stayed unmatched. The CDR3 consists of 13 residues. Per germline, CDR1 SNHLY and CDR2 FYNNEI. CDR3 DNA sequence: TGTGCCAGCAGTGACGGACAGGGGAATACGCAGTATTTT. Encoded protein: CASSDGQGNTQYF.

V usage is TRBV10-2 and J usage is TRBJ1-1, with 8 bases aligning to TRBD1. V was clipped by 5 bases and J by 0 bases; unmatched bases: 17. The germline gives CDR1 WSHSY, CDR2 SAAADI. This CDR3 comprises 19 residues. CDR3 nucleotide sequence: TGCGCCAGCAGTCTGGGGTTCCAGGGGGCGAACAGGATGAACACTGAAGCTTTCTTT. Translating it yields CASSLGFQGANRMNTEAFF.